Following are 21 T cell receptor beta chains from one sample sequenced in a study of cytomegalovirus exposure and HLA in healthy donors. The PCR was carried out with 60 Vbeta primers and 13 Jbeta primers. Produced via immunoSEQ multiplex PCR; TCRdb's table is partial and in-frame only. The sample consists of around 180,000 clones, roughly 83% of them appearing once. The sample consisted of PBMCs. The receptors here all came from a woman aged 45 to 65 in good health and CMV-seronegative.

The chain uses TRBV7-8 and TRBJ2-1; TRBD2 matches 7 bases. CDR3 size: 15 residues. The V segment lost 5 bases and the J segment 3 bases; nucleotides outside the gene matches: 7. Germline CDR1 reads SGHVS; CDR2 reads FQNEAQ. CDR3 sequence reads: CASSLRGVNYNEQFF. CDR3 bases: TGTGCCAGCAGCCTCCGGGGGGTTAACTACAATGAGCAGTTCTTC.

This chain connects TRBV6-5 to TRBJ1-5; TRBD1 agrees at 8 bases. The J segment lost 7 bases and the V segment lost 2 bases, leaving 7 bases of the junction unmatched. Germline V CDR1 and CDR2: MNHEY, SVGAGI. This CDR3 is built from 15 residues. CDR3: CASSYAGGRNQPQHF. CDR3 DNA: TGTGCCAGCAGTTACGCAGGGGGCCGAAACCAGCCCCAGCATTTT.

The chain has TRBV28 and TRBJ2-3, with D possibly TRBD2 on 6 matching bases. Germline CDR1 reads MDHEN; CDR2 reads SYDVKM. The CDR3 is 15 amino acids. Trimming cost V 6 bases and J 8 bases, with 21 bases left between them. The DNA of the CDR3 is TGTGCCAGCAGCCCGGAGGGGACCTCTCTGGGTACGCAGTATTTT. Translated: CASSPEGTSLGTQYF.

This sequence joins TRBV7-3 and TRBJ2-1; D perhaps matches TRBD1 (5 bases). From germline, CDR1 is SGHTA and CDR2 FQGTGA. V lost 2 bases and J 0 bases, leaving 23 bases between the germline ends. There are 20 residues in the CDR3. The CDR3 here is CASSLVGTLRAGLSYNEQFF. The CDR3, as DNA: TGTGCCAGCAGCTTAGTCGGAACCCTTAGGGCAGGGCTCTCCTACAATGAGCAGTTCTTC.

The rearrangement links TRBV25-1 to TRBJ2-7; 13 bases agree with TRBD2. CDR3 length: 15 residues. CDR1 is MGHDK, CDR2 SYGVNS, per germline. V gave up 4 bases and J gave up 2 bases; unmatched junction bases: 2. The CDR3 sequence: CASSAGTSGTYEQYF. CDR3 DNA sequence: TGTGCCAGCAGTGCCGGGACTAGCGGGACCTACGAGCAGTACTTC.

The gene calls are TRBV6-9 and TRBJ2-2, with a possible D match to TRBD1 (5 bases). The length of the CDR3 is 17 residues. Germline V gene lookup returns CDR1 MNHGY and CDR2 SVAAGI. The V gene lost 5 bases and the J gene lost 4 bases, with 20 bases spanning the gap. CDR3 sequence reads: CASSRTKPTDLTGELFF. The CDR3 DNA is TGTGCCAGCAGTCGGACAAAACCTACAGATCTCACCGGGGAGCTGTTTTTT.

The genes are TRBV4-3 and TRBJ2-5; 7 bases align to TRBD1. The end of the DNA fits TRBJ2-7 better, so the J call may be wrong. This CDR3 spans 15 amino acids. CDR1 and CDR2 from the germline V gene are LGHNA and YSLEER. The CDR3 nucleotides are TGCGCCAGCAGCCCCGGACAGGTTCGCACCTACGAGCAGTACTTC. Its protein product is CASSPGQVRTYEQYF.

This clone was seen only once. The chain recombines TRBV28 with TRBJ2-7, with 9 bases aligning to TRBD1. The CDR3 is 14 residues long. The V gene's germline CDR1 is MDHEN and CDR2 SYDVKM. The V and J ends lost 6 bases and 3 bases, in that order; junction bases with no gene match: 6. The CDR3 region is CASRPPGQGYEQYF. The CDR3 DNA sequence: TGTGCCAGCAGACCTCCGGGACAGGGCTACGAGCAGTACTTC.

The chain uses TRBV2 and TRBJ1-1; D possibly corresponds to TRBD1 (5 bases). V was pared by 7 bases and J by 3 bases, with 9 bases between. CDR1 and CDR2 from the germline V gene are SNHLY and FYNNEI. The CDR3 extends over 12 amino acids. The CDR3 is CASNFRDTEAFF. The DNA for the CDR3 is TGTGCCAGCAACTTCAGGGACACTGAAGCTTTCTTT.

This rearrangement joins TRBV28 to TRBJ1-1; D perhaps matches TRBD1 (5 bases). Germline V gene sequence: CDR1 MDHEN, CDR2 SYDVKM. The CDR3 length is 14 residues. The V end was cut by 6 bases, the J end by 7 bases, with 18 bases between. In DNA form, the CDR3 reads TGTGCCAGCAGGGCAGAACAGGCGGTTGGTGAAGCTTTCTTT. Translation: CASRAEQAVGEAFF.

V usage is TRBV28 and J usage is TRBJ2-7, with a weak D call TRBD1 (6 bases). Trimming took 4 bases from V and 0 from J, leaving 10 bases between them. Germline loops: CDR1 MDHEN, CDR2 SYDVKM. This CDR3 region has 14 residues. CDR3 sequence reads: CASSSWTVSYEQYF. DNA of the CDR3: TGTGCCAGCAGTTCCTGGACAGTCTCCTACGAGCAGTACTTC. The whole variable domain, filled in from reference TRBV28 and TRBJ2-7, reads DVKVTQSSRYLVKRTGEKVFLECVQDMDHENMFWYRQDPGLGLRLIYFSYDVKMKEKGDIPEGYSVSREKKERFSLILESASTNQTSMYLCASSSWTVSYEQYFGPGTRLTVT.

The CDR3 reads CASSQAGSPREQYF. CDR3 nucleotide sequence: TGTGCCAGCAGCCAAGCGGGCTCGCCACGCGAGCAGTACTTC. V usage is TRBV7-2 and J usage is TRBJ2-7; D may be TRBD2 (6 bases). The germline V gene encodes CDR1 SGHTA and CDR2 FQGNSA. The CDR3 length is 14 residues. Between the trimmed V and J ends, which lost 5 bases and 6 bases, there was a span of 17 bases.

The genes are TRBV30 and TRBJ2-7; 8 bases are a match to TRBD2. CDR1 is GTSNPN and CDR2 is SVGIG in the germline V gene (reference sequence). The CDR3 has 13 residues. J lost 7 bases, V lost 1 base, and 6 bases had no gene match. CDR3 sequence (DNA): TGTGCCTGGAGTGCGGGAGGGAAAGGAGAGCAGTACTTC. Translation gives CAWSAGGKGEQYF.

CDR3 residues: CASSLVSGAGNTIYF. The DNA for the CDR3 is TGTGCCAGCAGCCTCGTGTCCGGGGCTGGAAACACCATATATTTT. The V gene is TRBV7-9, the J gene TRBJ1-3; D gene unclear. Trimming took off 5 bases at V and 2 bases at J, with 13 bases between the two ends. CDR3 size: 15 residues. Germline assignment: CDR1 SEHNR and CDR2 FQNEAQ (reference sequence).

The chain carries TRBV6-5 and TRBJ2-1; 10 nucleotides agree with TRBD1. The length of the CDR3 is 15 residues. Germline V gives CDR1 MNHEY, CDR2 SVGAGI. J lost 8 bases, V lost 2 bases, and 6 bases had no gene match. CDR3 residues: CASSYADRGWYEQFF. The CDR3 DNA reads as TGTGCCAGCAGTTACGCGGACAGGGGGTGGTATGAGCAGTTCTTC.

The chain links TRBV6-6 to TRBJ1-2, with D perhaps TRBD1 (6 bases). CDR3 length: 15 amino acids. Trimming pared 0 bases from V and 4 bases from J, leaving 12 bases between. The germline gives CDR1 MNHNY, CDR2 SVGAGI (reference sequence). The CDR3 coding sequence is TGTGCCAGCAGTTACTCGTTTCAGGGGAGCTATGGCTACACCTTC. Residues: CASSYSFQGSYGYTF.

DNA of the CDR3: TGCGCCAGCAGCTTGATTCGGGACAGCTACGAGCAGTACTTC. Its protein product is CASSLIRDSYEQYF. This chain uses TRBV5-1 with TRBJ2-7; the match to TRBD1 covers 7 bases. Germline CDR1 and CDR2: SGHRS and YFSETQ. This CDR3 contains 14 residues. V trimming: 1 base; J trimming: 3 bases; junction bases outside the gene matches: 4.

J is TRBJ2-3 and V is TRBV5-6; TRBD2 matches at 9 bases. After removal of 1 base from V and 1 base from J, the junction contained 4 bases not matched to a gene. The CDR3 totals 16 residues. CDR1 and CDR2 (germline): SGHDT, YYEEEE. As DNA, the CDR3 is TGTGCCAGCAGCTTGTTCCTAGCGGGACGCACAGATACGCAGTATTTT. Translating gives CASSLFLAGRTDTQYF.

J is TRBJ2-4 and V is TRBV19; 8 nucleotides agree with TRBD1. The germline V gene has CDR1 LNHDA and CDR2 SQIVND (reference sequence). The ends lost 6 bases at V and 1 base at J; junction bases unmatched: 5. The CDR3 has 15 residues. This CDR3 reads CASRRQGLAKNIQYF. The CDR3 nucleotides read TGTGCCAGTAGAAGACAGGGGTTGGCCAAAAACATTCAGTACTTC.

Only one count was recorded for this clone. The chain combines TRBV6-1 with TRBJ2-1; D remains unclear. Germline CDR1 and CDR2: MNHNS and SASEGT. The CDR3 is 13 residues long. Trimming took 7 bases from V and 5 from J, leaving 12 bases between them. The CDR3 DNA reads TGTGCCAGCACTCGGCTAGTCGACAATGAGCAGTTCTTC. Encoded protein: CASTRLVDNEQFF.

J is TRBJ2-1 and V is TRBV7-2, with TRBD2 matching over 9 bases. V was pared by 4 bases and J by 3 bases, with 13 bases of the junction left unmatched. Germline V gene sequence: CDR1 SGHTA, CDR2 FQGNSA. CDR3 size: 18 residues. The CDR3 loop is CASSSGTLGGGGYNEQFF. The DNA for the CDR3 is TGTGCCAGCAGCTCCGGGACCCTCGGCGGGGGGGGCTACAATGAGCAGTTCTTC.